The 14 T cell receptor beta chains reported below all come from one sample, sequenced in a study of CD8+CD57+ T cells in acquired aplastic anemia. Template material for TCR beta VDJ and CDR3 profiling consisted of genomic DNA. TCRdb recomputed calls from the reads with MiXCR, one row per CDR3 protein. The sample lists more than 150,000 distinct CDR3 sequences, around 47% occurring once. The sequenced patients had an expansion of CD8+CD57+ cells seen by flow cytometry. What was sequenced was sorted CD4+, CD8+, or CD8+CD57+ T cells (not recorded which) from PBMCs. The source is a human donor with aplastic anemia.

In this sample, this clonotype turned up many times. The genes are TRBV6-1 and TRBJ1-5; D is possibly TRBD1 (5 bases). CDR3 length: 13 amino acids. Germline V gene sequence: CDR1 MNHNS, CDR2 SASEGT. Trimming pared 3 bases from V and 5 bases from J, leaving 8 bases between. The CDR3 region is CASSDRVDQPQHF. CDR3 sequence (DNA): TGTGCCAGCAGTGACAGGGTTGATCAGCCCCAGCATTTT.

The chain joins TRBV11-3 to TRBJ1-6; D is unclear. Germline V gene sequence: CDR1 SGHNT, CDR2 YENEEA. The V end lost 0 bases, the J end lost 9 bases, and 0 bases lay between the germline ends. The CDR3 sequence is 11 residues long. The CDR3: CASSLDSPLHF. Here the CDR3 DNA reads TGTGCCAGCAGCTTAGATTCACCCCTCCACTTT.

The rearrangement joins TRBV20-1 to TRBJ1-6, with D tentatively TRBD1 (5 bases). CDR1 is DFQATT, CDR2 SNEGSKA, per germline (reference sequence). The CDR3 has 16 amino acids. V was cut by 0 bases and J by 7 bases, with 16 bases left in between. The CDR3 loop reads CSARDLGQGENSPLHF. CDR3 in DNA: TGCAGTGCTAGAGATCTAGGTCAGGGTGAGAATTCACCCCTCCACTTT.

The chain couples TRBV10-3 to TRBJ2-2; D is unresolved. CDR1 and CDR2 from the germline V gene are ENHRY and SYGVKD. The CDR3 contains 12 residues. V was clipped by 8 bases and J by 2 bases, with 6 bases between them. CDR3 residues: CAIAFNTGELFF. Here the CDR3 DNA reads TGTGCCATCGCTTTCAACACCGGGGAGCTGTTTTTT.

Only a few counts were recorded for this clonotype. A much larger clonotype is one base distant, so this may be a read error. The chain couples TRBV19 to TRBJ2-7; tentative D call: TRBD1 (6 bases). This CDR3 region has 15 residues. CDR1 is LNHDA and CDR2 is SQIVND in the germline V gene (reference sequence). V was cut by 5 bases and J by 3 bases, with 17 bases left in between. The CDR3 nucleotides read TGTGCCAGTAGTTTCCGCAGGGGATCCTACTACGAGCAGTACTTC. Translated, it gives CASSFRRGSYYEQYF.

This clonotype was seen at least ten times. The chain joins TRBV7-2 to TRBJ1-5, with TRBD1 identical over 7 bases. V dropped 3 bases and J dropped 0; count of bases not matched to a gene: 5. Germline V gene data show CDR1 as SGHTA and CDR2 as FQGNSA. The CDR3 loop spans 16 amino acids. Here the CDR3 DNA reads TGTGCCAGCAGCTTCCCGGGACAGTTTAGCAATCAGCCCCAGCATTTT. Encoded protein: CASSFPGQFSNQPQHF.

This chain uses TRBV6-1 with TRBJ1-4; TRBD1 matches at 7 bases. This CDR3 spans 16 amino acids. V lost 7 bases, J lost 4 bases, and 12 bases stayed unmatched. The germline V gene encodes CDR1 MNHNS and CDR2 SASEGT. The CDR3 region has the DNA TGTGCCAGCATTCTAATCTCGACAGGGTATAATGAAAAACTGTTTTTT. Translated, it gives CASILISTGYNEKLFF.

This chain links TRBV6-1 with TRBJ2-5; 7 bases line up with TRBD1. Losses at the gene ends were 6 bases for V and 2 bases for J; bases not matched to a gene: 9. In germline, CDR1 is MNHNS, CDR2 SASEGT. The CDR3 is made up of 15 amino acids. CDR3 residues: CASRPTGDVQETQYF. The CDR3 DNA reads TGTGCCAGCAGGCCAACAGGGGACGTACAAGAGACCCAGTACTTC.

The chain is built from TRBV9 and TRBJ2-1, with 10 bases fitting TRBD2. V lost 3 bases, J lost 5 bases, and 5 bases stayed unmatched. The CDR3 consists of 15 residues. Germline V gene lookup returns CDR1 SGDLS and CDR2 YYNGEE. CDR3 DNA: TGTGCCAGCAGCGCTGTACTAGCGGGGAACAATGAGCAGTTCTTC. This gives the protein CASSAVLAGNNEQFF. Full variable domain (outside the CDR3, taken from reference TRBV9 and TRBJ2-1): DSGVTQTPKHLITATGQRVTLRCSPRSGDLSVYWYQQSLDQGLQFLIQYYNGEERAKGNILERFSAQQFPDLHSELNLSSLELGDSALYFCASSAVLAGNNEQFFGPGTRLTVL.

This chain uses TRBV9 with TRBJ1-3; TRBD1 aligns across 7 bases. After removal of 4 bases from V and 3 bases from J, the junction contained 7 bases not matched to a gene. The CDR3 totals 15 residues. Per the germline V gene, CDR1 is SGDLS and CDR2 is YYNGEE. The CDR3 coding sequence is TGTGCCAGCAGCCCCCGACAGGGCGGTGGAAACACCATATATTTT. Residues: CASSPRQGGGNTIYF.

This clonotype was seen a handful of times. The V gene is TRBV7-9, the J gene TRBJ2-1, with D possibly matching TRBD2 (7 bases). The germline V gene encodes CDR1 SEHNR and CDR2 FQNEAQ (reference sequence). This CDR3 spans 13 amino acids. V was pared by 11 bases and J by 5 bases, with 16 bases between. CDR3 in DNA: TGTGCCTGGGGCCGGGGGGCTAACAATGAGCAGTTCTTC. Translation: CAWGRGANNEQFF.

The rearrangement joins TRBV5-8 to TRBJ1-1; D possibly corresponds to TRBD1 (6 bases). The CDR3 is 14 residues long. V gave up 6 bases and J gave up 3 bases, with 15 bases separating them. Germline V gene sequence: CDR1 SGHTS, CDR2 YDEGEE. This CDR3 reads CASMTGTHDTEAFF. The DNA of the CDR3 is TGTGCCAGCATGACCGGGACACATGACACTGAAGCTTTCTTT.

This clonotype has more than one count but fewer than ten. J is TRBJ2-1 and V is TRBV2; TRBD2 aligns across 7 bases. The V and J ends lost 7 bases and 2 bases, in that order; junction bases with no gene match: 5. This CDR3 region has 14 residues. CDR1 is SNHLY, CDR2 FYNNEI, per germline. CDR3 nucleotide sequence: TGTGCCAGCAAACGACTAGCAGCCTACAATGAGCAGTTCTTC. Protein product: CASKRLAAYNEQFF. The full variable domain, completed using reference TRBV2 and TRBJ2-1, is EPEVTQTPSHQVTQMGQEVILRCVPISNHLYFYWYRQILGQKVEFLVSFYNNEISEKSEIFDDQFSVERPDGSNFTLKIRSTKLEDSAMYFCASKRLAAYNEQFFGPGTRLTVL.

This clonotype was observed many times. The V call is TRBV19, the J call TRBJ2-3, with a weak D call TRBD1 (5 bases). This CDR3 contains 14 residues. With 6 bases removed from V and 3 bases from J, the gap between germline ends came to 13 bases. Germline V CDR1 and CDR2: LNHDA, SQIVND (reference sequence). Here the CDR3 DNA reads TGTGCCAGTAGGGGATGGGGCAAAACAGATACGCAGTATTTT. Residues: CASRGWGKTDTQYF.